Here is one T cell receptor (beta chain) with its context. This clone was observed once. Which antigen it targets is not known. Base qualities are not recorded, but no much larger clone differs from it by a single base. This sample is drawn from a study of blood T cell repertoires in COVID-19 (dated by TCRdb to about 2020). A note on the overall study: Samples covering the acute and convalescent phases of COVID-19 were provided by collaborators in the United States, Italy and Spain. Subjects who had been exposed to COVID-19, were actively infected with it, or had recovered from it provided the deeply sampled blood TCRbeta repertoires that made up the dataset. Where available, HLA class I and class II types were taken from metadata supplied by the sample provider and were not determined by assay-based typing. The samples were drawn from the first 160 participants of the ongoing ImmuneRACE study and from under 1,500 subjects provided by 6 global collaborators. The material from the prospective study consisted of cDNA or gDNA derived from T cells, B-cell-depleted T cells, or PBMCs. The repertoires were made available in a free public database intended to serve as a resource for research on the immune response to SARS-CoV-2. A de-identified subject ID, COVID-19 status, age in years and sex were almost always included in the sample metadata. Broad study findings and their caveats: The quantity of clinical and demographic metadata differed by source and by participant and was supplied without curation.

Whole blood was collected in K2EDTA tubes by collaborating institutions according to the institutions' own protocols. For TCRbeta analysis, collaborators shipped samples as frozen whole blood, isolated PBMCs, or DNA extracted from either of those sample types. V loses 6 bases, J loses 5 bases, and the germline ends lie 23 bases apart. CDR1 and CDR2, per the germline V gene, are SGHDT and YYEEEE. The cysteine opens and the phenylalanine closes a CDR3 of 16 amino acids. Of all the DNA, just the CDR3 is kept, 48 bases in frame from base 1. TCRbeta CDR3 regions were amplified from genomic DNA using the immunoSEQ Assay, a bias-controlled multiplex PCR. Concerning the study's data processing: The number of nucleated cells in each sample was estimated from the amplification of reference gene primers within the assay. Sequence reads were collapsed and filtered to measure the absolute abundance of every unique TCRbeta CDR3 rearrangement. Productive Simpson clonality was computed per sample as the square root of Simpson's diversity index over productive rearrangements. This is the immuneACCESS table as TCRdb keeps it, with only in-frame sequences that have V and J called. A part of the clones is gone; compared with another copy, unresolved V genes explain less than half, and the rest is unexplained. From that table come the V and J calls and clone size; the DNA was used to work out D and trimming. The sample table shows under 300,000 clones, and 86% are seen once. The top ten constitute 6.2% of the sample.

Specimen: peripheral blood. This receptor was taken from a man in his sixties with acute or convalescent COVID-19. The chain employs TRBV5-6 and TRBJ2-5, with TRBD2 perhaps the D gene, on 7 matching bases. At the DNA level, the sequence is TGTGCCAGCAACCCCCTCGAGGGGGGGTATTGGGAGACCCAGTACTTC. This is translated as CASNPLEGGYWETQYF.